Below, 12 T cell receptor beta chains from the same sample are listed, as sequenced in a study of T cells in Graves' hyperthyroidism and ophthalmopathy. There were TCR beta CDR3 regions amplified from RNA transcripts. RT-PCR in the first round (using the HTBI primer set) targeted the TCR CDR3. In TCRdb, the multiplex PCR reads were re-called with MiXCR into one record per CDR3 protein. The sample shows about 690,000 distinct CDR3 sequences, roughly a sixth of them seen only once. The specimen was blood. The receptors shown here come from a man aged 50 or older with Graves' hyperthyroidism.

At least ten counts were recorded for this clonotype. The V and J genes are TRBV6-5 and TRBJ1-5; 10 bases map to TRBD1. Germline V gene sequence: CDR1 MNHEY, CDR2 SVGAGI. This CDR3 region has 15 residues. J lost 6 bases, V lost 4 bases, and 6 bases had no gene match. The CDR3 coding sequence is TGTGCCAGCAGTTCCACGACAGGGGGCGTTCAGCCCCAGCATTTT. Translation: CASSSTTGGVQPQHF.

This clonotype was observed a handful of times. In DNA form, the CDR3 reads TGTGCCAGCAGTTCTATATGGGGGACAGGGCTCAACACTGAAGCTTTCTTT. This translates into CASSSIWGTGLNTEAFF. This chain connects TRBV12-3 or TRBV12-4 to TRBJ1-1; 9 bases agree with TRBD1. This CDR3 has 17 amino acids. The V segment lost 4 bases and the J segment 2 bases; nucleotides outside the gene matches: 11.

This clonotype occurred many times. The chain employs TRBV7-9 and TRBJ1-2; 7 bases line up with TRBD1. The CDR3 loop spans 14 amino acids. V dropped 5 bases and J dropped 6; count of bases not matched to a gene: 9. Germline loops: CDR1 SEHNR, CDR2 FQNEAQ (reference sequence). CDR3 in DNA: TGTGCCAGCAGCGCGACAGGGAGTATACATGGCTACACCTTC. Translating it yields CASSATGSIHGYTF. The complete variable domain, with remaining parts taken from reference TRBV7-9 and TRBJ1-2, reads DTGVSQNPRHKITKRGQNVTFRCDPISEHNRLYWYRQTLGQGPEFLTYFQNEAQLEKSRLLSDRFSAERPKGSFSTLEIQRTEQGDSAMYLCASSATGSIHGYTFGSGTRLTVV.

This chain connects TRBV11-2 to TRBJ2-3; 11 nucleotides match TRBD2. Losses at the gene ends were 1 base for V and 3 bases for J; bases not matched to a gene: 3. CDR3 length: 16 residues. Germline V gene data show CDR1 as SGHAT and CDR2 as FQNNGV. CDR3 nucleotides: TGTGCCAGCAGCTTAGTTGGGACTAGCGGAACAGATACGCAGTATTTT. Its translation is CASSLVGTSGTDTQYF.

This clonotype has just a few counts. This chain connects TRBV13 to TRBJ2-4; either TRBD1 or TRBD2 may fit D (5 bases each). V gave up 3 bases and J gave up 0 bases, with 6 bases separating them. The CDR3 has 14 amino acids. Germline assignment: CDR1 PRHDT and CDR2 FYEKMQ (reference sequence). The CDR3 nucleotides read TGTGCCAGCAGCTTCGGGACAGCCAAAAACATTCAGTACTTC. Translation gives CASSFGTAKNIQYF.

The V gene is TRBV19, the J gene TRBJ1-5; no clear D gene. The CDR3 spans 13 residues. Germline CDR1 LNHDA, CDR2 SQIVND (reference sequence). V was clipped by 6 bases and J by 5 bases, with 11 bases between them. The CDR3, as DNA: TGTGCCAGTAGATCAGGATCCGATCAGCCCCAGCATTTT. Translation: CASRSGSDQPQHF. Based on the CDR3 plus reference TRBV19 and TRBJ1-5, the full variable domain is DGGITQSPKYLFRKEGQNVTLSCEQNLNHDAMYWYRQDPGQGLRLIYYSQIVNDFQKGDIAEGYSVSREKKESFPLTVTSAQKNPTAFYLCASRSGSDQPQHFGDGTRLSIL.

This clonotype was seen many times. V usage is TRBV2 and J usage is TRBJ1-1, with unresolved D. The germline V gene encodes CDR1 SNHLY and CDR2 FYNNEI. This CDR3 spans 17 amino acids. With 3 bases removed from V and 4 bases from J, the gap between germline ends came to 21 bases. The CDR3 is CASSDPQVLPLSTEAFF. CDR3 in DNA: TGTGCCAGCAGTGACCCACAAGTCCTCCCTCTCAGCACTGAAGCTTTCTTT.

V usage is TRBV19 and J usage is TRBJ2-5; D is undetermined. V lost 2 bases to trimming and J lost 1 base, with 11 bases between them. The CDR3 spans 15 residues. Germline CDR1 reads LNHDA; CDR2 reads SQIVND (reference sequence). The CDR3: CASSILGRSQETQYF. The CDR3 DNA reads TGTGCCAGTAGTATACTTGGACGGAGCCAAGAGACCCAGTACTTC.

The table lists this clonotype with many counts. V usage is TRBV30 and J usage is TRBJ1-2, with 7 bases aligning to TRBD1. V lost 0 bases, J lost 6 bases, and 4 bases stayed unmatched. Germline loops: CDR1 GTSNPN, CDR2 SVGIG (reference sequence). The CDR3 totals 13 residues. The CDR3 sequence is CAWSVDRADGYTF. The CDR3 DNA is TGTGCCTGGAGTGTAGACAGGGCGGATGGCTACACCTTC.

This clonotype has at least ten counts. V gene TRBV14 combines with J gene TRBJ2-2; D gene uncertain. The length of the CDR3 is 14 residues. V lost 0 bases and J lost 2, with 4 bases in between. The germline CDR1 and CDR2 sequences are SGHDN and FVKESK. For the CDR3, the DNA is TGTGCCAGCAGCCAAGATTTTAACACCGGGGAGCTGTTTTTT. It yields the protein CASSQDFNTGELFF.

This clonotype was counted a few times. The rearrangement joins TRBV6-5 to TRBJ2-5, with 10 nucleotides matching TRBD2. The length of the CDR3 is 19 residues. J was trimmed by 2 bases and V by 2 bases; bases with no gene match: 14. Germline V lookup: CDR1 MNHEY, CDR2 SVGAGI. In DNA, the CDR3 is TGTGCCAGCAGTTACCCCCCCGGGGGTAGCGGGAGGCTACAAGAGACCCAGTACTTC. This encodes CASSYPPGGSGRLQETQYF.

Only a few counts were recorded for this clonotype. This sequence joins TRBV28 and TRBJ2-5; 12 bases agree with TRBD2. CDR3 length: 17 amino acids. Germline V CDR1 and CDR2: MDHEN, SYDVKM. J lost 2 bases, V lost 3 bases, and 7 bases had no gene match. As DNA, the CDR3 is TGTGCCAGCAGTTTTGTGAGACTAGCGGGAGCGCAAGAGACCCAGTACTTC. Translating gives CASSFVRLAGAQETQYF.